This record covers a single TCR beta chain. This sample was taken from a study of blood T cell repertoires in COVID-19. Overall study context: There were acute and convalescent COVID-19 samples, and they came from the United States, Italy and Spain. Sample material is recorded as cDNA or gDNA derived from T cells, B-cell-depleted T cells, or PBMCs.

Per the germline V gene, CDR1 is LNHDA and CDR2 is SQIVND (reference sequence). The CDR3 is 16 residues long. V lost 1 base to trimming and J lost 5 bases, with 15 bases between them. Original analysis: For nucleated cells, counts were estimated from reference gene primer amplification. Generated by immunoSEQ multiplex PCR, the TCRdb table keeps only in-frame clones and is missing some. Clone size and the V and J calls come from that table; the DNA yielded D and trimming. The sample yields 200,000 to 250,000 clones, 82% seen once. V and J are TRBV19 and TRBJ2-1, with D maybe TRBD2 (5 bases). The sequenced material came from peripheral blood. The TCR sequence derives from a woman older than 75 with COVID-19, enrolled during active disease. The CDR3 bases are TGTGCCAGTAGTATAGTTAGGGCTAGCCTTAACAATGAGCAGTTCTTC. Its protein product is CASSIVRASLNNEQFF.